This T cell receptor beta chain was obtained from a study of blood T cell repertoires in COVID-19. At the level of the study: COVID-19 samples collected from the United States, Italy and Spain covered acute and convalescent phases. From T cells, B-cell-depleted T cells, or PBMCs came the material, which was cDNA or gDNA.

In the authors' methods: How many nucleated cells were present was estimated from reference gene primer amplification. Profiling relied on immunoSEQ multiplex PCR, and the TCRdb table lists in-frame clones only, not all of them. V, J and clone size are those of that table, while D and trimming were read from the DNA. The sample carries over 90,000 clones, around 73% recorded once. This TCR came from a man in his fifties or sixties with active or convalescent COVID-19. Sequenced sample: peripheral blood.

The CDR3 region is CASSIEGTGGYGYTF. The CDR3 nucleotides read TGCGCCAGCAGTATTGAAGGTACAGGGGGCTATGGCTACACCTTC. This rearrangement joins TRBV5-1 to TRBJ1-2; 8 bases are a match to TRBD1. Germline CDR1 and CDR2: SGHRS and YFSETQ. V trimming: 5 bases; J trimming: 4 bases; junction bases outside the gene matches: 10. The CDR3 is 15 amino acids.